A single sample is the source of the 26 T cell receptor beta chains below, sequenced in a study of blood T cells in healthy people across ages. The authors ran a second PCR of roughly 6 to 11 cycles using a sample-barcoded 5' primer and a J-beta primer mix. TCRdb called the 5' RACE reads again in MiXCR, with one record for every CDR3 protein. The sample has about 1.4 million distinct CDR3 sequences, approximately 59% seen once. The material sequenced was blood. These receptors were taken from a man aged 18 to 30 in good health.

This clonotype was detected a few times. The rearrangement uses TRBV10-3 and TRBJ1-2; tentatively, D is TRBD1 (6 bases). Germline-derived CDR1 and CDR2 are ENHRY and SYGVKD. The CDR3 runs 12 residues. V was pared by 7 bases and J by 6 bases, with 12 bases between. The CDR3 DNA reads as TGTGCCATCACGGACAGTCTGGATGGCTACACCTTC. Protein: CAITDSLDGYTF.

This clonotype was seen a single time. J is TRBJ2-1 and V is TRBV12-3 or TRBV12-4; weak D call: TRBD2 (7 bases). The CDR3 extends over 17 amino acids. V was cut by 5 bases and J by 6 bases, with 23 bases left in between. The CDR3 DNA reads TGTGCCAGCAGTACCCTCTCCGGACAGCGGGGTCCCAATGAGCAGTTCTTC. Its protein product is CASSTLSGQRGPNEQFF.

The chain joins TRBV4-1 to TRBJ2-3; D is ambiguous. Per germline, CDR1 MGHRA and CDR2 YSYEKL. The V end lost 4 bases, the J end lost 5 bases, and 19 bases lay between the germline ends. The CDR3 has 16 amino acids. CDR3 bases: TGCGCCAGCAGCCCGATCGTAACGCGGATAGAAGATACGCAGTATTTT. It codes for CASSPIVTRIEDTQYF.

The chain couples TRBV9 to TRBJ2-1, with D possibly being TRBD2 (5 bases). The CDR3 consists of 14 residues. The V end was cut by 7 bases, the J end by 8 bases, with 19 bases between. CDR1 and CDR2 (germline): SGDLS, YYNGEE. CDR3 protein: CASRRSPDLDEQFF. The CDR3 nucleotides are TGTGCCAGCCGGAGGTCCCCCGATTTGGATGAGCAGTTCTTC.

The genes are TRBV28 and TRBJ2-1; 7 nucleotides agree with TRBD2. Germline values: CDR1 MDHEN, CDR2 SYDVKM. J gave up 8 bases and V 5 bases, and 12 bases lay outside the gene matches. The CDR3 contains 15 residues. The CDR3 here is CASSMGRAGIYEQFF. The CDR3 DNA follows: TGTGCCAGCAGTATGGGACGAGCGGGAATCTATGAGCAGTTCTTC. The variable domain in full, with the rest retrieved from reference TRBV28 and TRBJ2-1, is DVKVTQSSRYLVKRTGEKVFLECVQDMDHENMFWYRQDPGLGLRLIYFSYDVKMKEKGDIPEGYSVSREKKERFSLILESASTNQTSMYLCASSMGRAGIYEQFFGPGTRLTVL.

V usage is TRBV7-2 and J usage is TRBJ2-3, with D maybe TRBD1 (5 bases). The CDR3 is 16 amino acids. Germline-derived CDR1 and CDR2 are SGHTA and FQGNSA. V lost 5 bases, J lost 2 bases, and 17 bases lay in between. Here the CDR3 reads CASSTPDSTATDTQYF. As DNA, the CDR3 is TGTGCCAGCAGCACCCCCGACAGCACCGCCACAGATACGCAGTATTTT.

This clonotype was observed a few times. V is TRBV3-1 and J is TRBJ1-1; D remains ambiguous. This CDR3 has 12 residues. The germline V and J ends were trimmed by 4 bases and 4 bases, with 7 bases remaining between them. Germline-derived CDR1 and CDR2 are LGHDT and YNNKEL (reference sequence). The CDR3 bases are TGTGCCAGCAGCCGTATAGGCACTGAAGCTTTCTTT. This translates into CASSRIGTEAFF.

This chain joins TRBV4-3 and TRBJ1-1; D is perhaps TRBD1 (6 bases). Trimming took off 0 bases at V and 10 bases at J, with 15 bases between the two ends. This CDR3 comprises 14 residues. Germline V gene data show CDR1 as LGHNA and CDR2 as YSLEER. In nucleotides, the CDR3 is TGCGCCAGCAGCCAAGATCTGTTGGGGGCGCGAGCTTTCTTT. It codes for CASSQDLLGARAFF.

V is TRBV7-9 and J is TRBJ1-2, with 7 positions matching TRBD1. The CDR3 has 15 amino acids. CDR1 is SEHNR, CDR2 FQNEAQ, per germline (reference sequence). The trim removed 5 bases at V and 8 bases at J, leaving 14 bases unmatched. CDR3 coding DNA: TGTGCCAGCAGCCCGCCTTTGGAACAGGGGAGCGGCTACACCTTC. Protein: CASSPPLEQGSGYTF.

This chain connects TRBV29-1 to TRBJ2-5; D might be TRBD1 (6 bases). The V gene lost 5 bases and the J gene lost 5 bases, with 18 bases spanning the gap. CDR3 size: 14 residues. Germline values: CDR1 SQVTM, CDR2 ANQGSEA. This chain's CDR3 is CSVQGRIDQETQYF. In DNA form, the CDR3 reads TGCAGCGTTCAGGGGCGAATCGATCAGGAGACCCAGTACTTC.

This clonotype occurred once. The chain links TRBV7-8 to TRBJ1-1, with D possibly being TRBD1 (5 bases). Trimming took 5 bases from V and 3 from J, leaving 13 bases between them. The CDR3 totals 14 residues. CDR1 SGHVS and CDR2 FQNEAQ come from the germline V gene. The CDR3 DNA sequence: TGTGCCAGCAGCCCGGGGCGATGGGACACTGAAGCTTTCTTT. Its protein is CASSPGRWDTEAFF.

The chain employs TRBV2 and TRBJ2-6; tentatively, D is TRBD2 (5 bases). CDR1 and CDR2 from the germline V gene are SNHLY and FYNNEI. The CDR3 runs to 18 residues. Trimming stripped 6 bases from V and 0 bases from J, with 18 bases between. The CDR3 DNA sequence: TGTGCCAGCAGGAGGCCAGGACTTCTAGCCTCTGGGGCCAACGTCCTGACTTTC. It specifies CASRRPGLLASGANVLTF.

This chain uses TRBV5-1 with TRBJ2-7, with D hard to call. The CDR3 is 14 residues long. V lost 2 bases and J lost 3, with 12 bases in between. Germline-derived CDR1 and CDR2 are SGHRS and YFSETQ. In DNA, the CDR3 is TGCGCCAGCAGCTTCGGTGGGAAGGGCTACGAGCAGTACTTC. Translated: CASSFGGKGYEQYF.

The chain links TRBV7-9 to TRBJ1-1, with TRBD1 identical over 7 bases. V dropped 2 bases and J dropped 1; count of bases not matched to a gene: 7. The CDR3 is 16 amino acids. Germline CDR1 and CDR2: SEHNR and FQNEAQ (reference sequence). CDR3 protein: CASSLLGGAENTEAFF. The CDR3 DNA reads TGTGCCAGCAGCTTATTAGGGGGCGCAGAGAACACTGAAGCTTTCTTT.

This clonotype was seen once. The chain uses TRBV4-2 and TRBJ2-7; D remains unclear. V shed 4 bases and J shed 4 bases, with 17 bases lying between them. Germline loops: CDR1 LGHNA, CDR2 YNFKEQ. The CDR3 is 15 residues long. This chain's CDR3 is CASSLGVTATYEQYF. In DNA form, the CDR3 reads TGTGCCAGCAGCCTGGGCGTAACAGCCACTTACGAGCAGTACTTC.

This clonotype has a handful of counts. This sequence joins TRBV6-1 and TRBJ2-1, with TRBD2 identical over 11 bases. V lost 4 bases to trimming and J lost 5 bases; unmatched junction nucleotides: 1. Per the germline V gene, CDR1 is MNHNS and CDR2 is SASEGT. The CDR3 totals 14 residues. CDR3: CASSATSGDNEQFF. In DNA form, the CDR3 reads TGTGCCAGCAGTGCGACTAGCGGGGACAATGAGCAGTTCTTC.

The chain recombines TRBV4-2 with TRBJ1-1, with D hard to call. The length of the CDR3 is 17 residues. V lost 0 bases to trimming and J lost 3 bases, with 17 bases between them. Germline assignment: CDR1 LGHNA and CDR2 YNFKEQ. Here the CDR3 DNA reads TGTGCCAGCAGCCAAGAGGCCCGATGGGGTCTAGACACTGAAGCTTTCTTT. This encodes CASSQEARWGLDTEAFF.

The chain has TRBV20-1 and TRBJ2-6, with a possible D match to TRBD1 (6 bases). V dropped 0 bases and J dropped 0 bases, with 15 bases sitting between them. The CDR3 runs 18 residues. Germline values: CDR1 DFQATT, CDR2 SNEGSKA (reference sequence). Here the CDR3 reads CSARDFPLDSSGANVLTF. The CDR3 nucleotides are TGCAGTGCTAGAGATTTCCCCCTGGACAGCTCTGGGGCCAACGTCCTGACTTTC.

The chain recombines TRBV2 with TRBJ2-6, with TRBD2 as a possible D gene (6 bases). The CDR3 length is 20 residues. Germline V gene sequence: CDR1 SNHLY, CDR2 FYNNEI. V dropped 4 bases and J dropped 0 bases, with 22 bases sitting between them. The CDR3 sequence is CASSGEGAEGRSSGANVLTF. In DNA form, the CDR3 reads TGTGCCAGCAGTGGGGAAGGCGCGGAGGGGCGCTCCTCTGGGGCCAACGTCCTGACTTTC.

This clonotype was seen once. The chain carries TRBV7-2 and TRBJ2-3; no firm D call. Between the trimmed V and J ends, which lost 2 bases and 4 bases, there was a span of 10 bases. Per the germline V gene, CDR1 is SGHTA and CDR2 is FQGNSA. The CDR3 covers 14 residues. The CDR3 sequence: CASSLNFAADTQYF. CDR3 DNA sequence: TGTGCCAGCAGCTTAAACTTTGCGGCAGATACGCAGTATTTT.

The chain carries TRBV20-1 and TRBJ2-3, with D tentatively TRBD1 or TRBD2 (7 bases each). Trimming removed 0 bases at V and 6 bases at J, with 13 bases between. CDR3 length: 14 residues. Germline V lookup: CDR1 DFQATT, CDR2 SNEGSKA (reference sequence). The CDR3 loop reads CSAREFQGGDTQYF. The CDR3 coding sequence is TGCAGTGCTAGAGAGTTTCAGGGGGGGGATACGCAGTATTTT.

There are a few counts of this clonotype. The CDR3 sequence is CASSHDGLAARGEQYF. The CDR3 DNA follows: TGCGCCAGCAGCCATGACGGACTAGCGGCCCGGGGGGAGCAGTACTTC. This rearrangement joins TRBV4-1 to TRBJ2-7, with 10 bases that match TRBD2. Germline CDR1 reads MGHRA; CDR2 reads YSYEKL. With V trimmed by 3 bases and J by 7 bases, 12 bases remained unmatched. This CDR3 spans 16 amino acids.

This chain links TRBV6-6 with TRBJ1-4; D gene unclear. Germline CDR1 MNHNY, CDR2 SVGAGI (reference sequence). The CDR3 is made up of 11 amino acids. Trimming took off 7 bases at V and 7 bases at J, with 7 bases between the two ends. CDR3 loop: CASMAAEKLFF. In DNA form, the CDR3 reads TGTGCCAGCATGGCCGCTGAAAAACTGTTTTTT.

This chain uses TRBV27 with TRBJ2-3; D perhaps matches TRBD1 (5 bases). Per germline, CDR1 MNHEY and CDR2 SMNVEV (reference sequence). The ends were cut back, 2 bases at V and 7 bases at J, with 16 bases in the middle. This CDR3 region has 15 residues. The CDR3 DNA follows: TGTGCCAGCAGTTTAGGTCCCCAGGGTCCAAATACGCAGTATTTT. Its translation is CASSLGPQGPNTQYF.

This chain's CDR3 is CASSPTTLAVPSYNEQFF. The CDR3 DNA is TGTGCCAGCAGCCCAACTACGCTAGCGGTTCCATCCTACAATGAGCAGTTCTTC. This chain links TRBV3-1 with TRBJ2-1, with 7 bases identical to TRBD2. The CDR3 consists of 18 residues. J gave up 1 base and V 4 bases, and 13 bases lay outside the gene matches. Germline V CDR1 and CDR2: LGHDT, YNNKEL (reference sequence).

CDR3 residues: CASSPNGTGGGAKNIQYF. DNA for the CDR3: TGTGCCAGCAGCCCCAACGGGACAGGCGGAGGTGCCAAAAACATTCAGTACTTC. The genes are TRBV9 and TRBJ2-4; TRBD1 agrees at 8 bases. Germline CDR1 and CDR2: SGDLS and YYNGEE. J was trimmed by 1 base and V by 4 bases; bases with no gene match: 13. CDR3 length: 18 amino acids.